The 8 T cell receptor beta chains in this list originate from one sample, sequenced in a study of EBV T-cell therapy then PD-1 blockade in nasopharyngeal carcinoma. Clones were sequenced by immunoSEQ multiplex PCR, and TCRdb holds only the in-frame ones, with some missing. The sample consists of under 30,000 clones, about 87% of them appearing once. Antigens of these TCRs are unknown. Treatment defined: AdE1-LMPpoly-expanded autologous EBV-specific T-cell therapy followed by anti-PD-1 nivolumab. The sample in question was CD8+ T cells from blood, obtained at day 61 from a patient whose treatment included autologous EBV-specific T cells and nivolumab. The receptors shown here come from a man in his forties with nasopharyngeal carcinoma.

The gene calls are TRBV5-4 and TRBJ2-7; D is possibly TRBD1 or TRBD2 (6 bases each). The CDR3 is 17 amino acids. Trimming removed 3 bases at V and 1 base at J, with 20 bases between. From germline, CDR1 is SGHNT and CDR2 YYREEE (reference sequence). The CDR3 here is CASSSTAGGGRSYEQYF. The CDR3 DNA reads TGTGCCAGCAGCTCCACTGCCGGTGGGGGGCGATCCTACGAGCAGTACTTC.

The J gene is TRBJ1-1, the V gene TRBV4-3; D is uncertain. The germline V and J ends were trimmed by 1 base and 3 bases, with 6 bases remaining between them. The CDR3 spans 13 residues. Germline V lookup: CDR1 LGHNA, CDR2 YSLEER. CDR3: CASSQARYTEAFF. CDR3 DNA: TGCGCCAGCAGCCAAGCCCGGTACACTGAAGCTTTCTTT.

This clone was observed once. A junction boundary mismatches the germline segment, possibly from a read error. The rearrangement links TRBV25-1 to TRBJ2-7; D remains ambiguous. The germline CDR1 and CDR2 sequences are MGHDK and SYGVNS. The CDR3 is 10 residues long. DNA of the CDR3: TGTGTCAGCAGGATCTACGAGCAGTACTTC. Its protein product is CVSRIYEQYF.

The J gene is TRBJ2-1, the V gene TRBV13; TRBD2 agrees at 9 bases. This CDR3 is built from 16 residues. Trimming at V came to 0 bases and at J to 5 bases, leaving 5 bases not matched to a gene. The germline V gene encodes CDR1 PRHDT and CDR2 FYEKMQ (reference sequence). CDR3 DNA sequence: TGTGCCAGCAGCTTAGGGCTAGCGGGGAACCACAATGAGCAGTTCTTC. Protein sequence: CASSLGLAGNHNEQFF. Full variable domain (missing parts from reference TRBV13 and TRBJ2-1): AAGVIQSPRHLIKEKRETATLKCYPIPRHDTVYWYQQGPGQDPQFLISFYEKMQSDKGSIPDRFSAQQFSDYHSELNMSSLELGDSALYFCASSLGLAGNHNEQFFGPGTRLTVL.

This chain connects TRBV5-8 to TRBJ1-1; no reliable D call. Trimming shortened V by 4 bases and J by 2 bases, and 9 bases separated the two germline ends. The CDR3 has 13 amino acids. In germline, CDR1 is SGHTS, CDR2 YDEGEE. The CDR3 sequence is CASSGSPNTEAFF. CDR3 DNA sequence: TGTGCCAGCAGCGGGAGCCCCAACACTGAAGCTTTCTTT.

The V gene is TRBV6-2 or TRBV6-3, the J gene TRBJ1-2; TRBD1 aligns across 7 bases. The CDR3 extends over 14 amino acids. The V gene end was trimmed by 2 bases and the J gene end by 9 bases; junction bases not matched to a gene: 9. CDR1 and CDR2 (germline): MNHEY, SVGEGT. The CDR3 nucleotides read TGTGCCAGCAGTTACGAAGACAGGGTAACACGCTACACCTTC. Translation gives CASSYEDRVTRYTF.

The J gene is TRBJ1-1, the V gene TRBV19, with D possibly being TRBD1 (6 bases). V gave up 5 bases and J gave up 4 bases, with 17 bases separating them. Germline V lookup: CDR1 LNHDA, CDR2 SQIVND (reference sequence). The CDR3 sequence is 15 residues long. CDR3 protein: CASSAHTGSGTEAFF. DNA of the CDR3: TGTGCCAGTAGTGCCCACACAGGGTCGGGCACTGAAGCTTTCTTT.

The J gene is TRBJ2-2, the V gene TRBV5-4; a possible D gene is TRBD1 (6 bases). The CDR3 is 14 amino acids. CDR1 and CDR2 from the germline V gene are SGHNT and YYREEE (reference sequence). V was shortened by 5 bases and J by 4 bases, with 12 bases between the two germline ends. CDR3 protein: CASRGQGGTGELFF. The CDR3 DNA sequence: TGTGCCAGCAGAGGACAAGGGGGCACCGGGGAGCTGTTTTTT.